Below are 9 T cell receptor beta chains sequenced from a single sample in a study of cytomegalovirus exposure and HLA in healthy donors. Vbeta (60) and Jbeta (13) primers were used in the PCR. TCRdb keeps only in-frame clones here, not all; method: immunoSEQ multiplex PCR. The sample holds around 140,000 clones, under 90% seen once. Sequenced: PBMCs. All receptors derive from a male donor in good health and CMV-seronegative.

The chain is built from TRBV6-5 and TRBJ1-4; 8 bases match TRBD1. V was pared by 2 bases and J by 4 bases, with 0 bases of the junction left unmatched. Germline CDR1 reads MNHEY; CDR2 reads SVGAGI. The length of the CDR3 is 14 residues. This chain's CDR3 is CASSYDRGNEKLFF. The CDR3, as DNA: TGTGCCAGCAGTTACGACAGGGGTAATGAAAAACTGTTTTTT.

The V call is TRBV5-1, the J call TRBJ2-3, with 11 bases aligning to TRBD2. The junction had 16 bases not matched to a gene; V was cut back by 0 bases and J by 4 bases. CDR1 is SGHRS, CDR2 YFSETQ, per germline. The CDR3 runs to 20 residues. Here the CDR3 DNA reads TGCGCCAGCAGCTTGGAGGCTAGCGGGAGGAGTAGGGGCCGAGCAGATACGCAGTATTTT. It yields the protein CASSLEASGRSRGRADTQYF.

The chain joins TRBV7-3 to TRBJ2-1, with D possibly being TRBD2 (5 bases). The V gene lost 8 bases and the J gene lost 2 bases, with 10 bases spanning the gap. The V gene's germline CDR1 is SGHTA and CDR2 FQGTGA. The CDR3 consists of 13 residues. The CDR3 DNA reads TGTGCCAGCTCCGGACTGACCTACAATGAGCAGTTCTTC. Residues: CASSGLTYNEQFF.

V and J are TRBV18 and TRBJ1-5, with D possibly matching TRBD1 (6 bases). CDR1 and CDR2 (germline): KGHSH, LQKENI. The V and J ends lost 2 bases and 7 bases respectively, with 12 bases between them. The CDR3 runs 14 residues. The CDR3 nucleotides read TGTGCCAGCTCACCAGGGGGGGGCAGGCAGCCCCAGCATTTT. The encoded protein is CASSPGGGRQPQHF.

V is TRBV5-1 and J is TRBJ2-2, with 7 bases fitting TRBD2. Germline trimming cut 2 bases from V and 4 bases from J; bases unmatched to any gene: 8. This CDR3 comprises 16 residues. Germline V lookup: CDR1 SGHRS, CDR2 YFSETQ. The CDR3 here is CASSFLPGGGTGELFF. As DNA, the CDR3 is TGCGCCAGCAGCTTTCTACCGGGAGGAGGCACCGGGGAGCTGTTTTTT.

This clone is a singleton in its sample. This chain joins TRBV9 and TRBJ2-2, with D perhaps TRBD2 (5 bases). This CDR3 region has 15 residues. V lost 4 bases, J lost 3 bases, and 13 bases lay in between. Per germline, CDR1 SGDLS and CDR2 YYNGEE. CDR3 sequence: CASSLRRRDTGELFF. In DNA form, the CDR3 reads TGTGCCAGCAGCCTCCGGAGGAGAGACACCGGGGAGCTGTTTTTT.

In nucleotides, the CDR3 is TGTGCCAGCTCACCACATCCCAGATTGAACACTGAAGCTTTCTTT. Translating it yields CASSPHPRLNTEAFF. The rearrangement uses TRBV18 and TRBJ1-1; D not certain. There are 15 residues in the CDR3. Per germline, CDR1 KGHSH and CDR2 LQKENI. The ends were cut back, 1 base at V and 0 bases at J, with 9 bases in the middle.

The chain carries TRBV2 and TRBJ1-2, with 7 bases lining up with TRBD1. J was trimmed by 8 bases and V by 5 bases; bases with no gene match: 11. Germline assignment: CDR1 SNHLY and CDR2 FYNNEI. The CDR3 loop spans 14 amino acids. CDR3 coding DNA: TGTGCCAGCAGTAGACCGGGACAGACCGACGGCTACACCTTC. Translation gives CASSRPGQTDGYTF.

CDR3 coding DNA: TGTGCCGAGAAGAGGGAATTCTATGGCTACACCTTC. It encodes CAEKREFYGYTF. J is TRBJ1-2 and V is TRBV5-3; D call uncertain. TRBV5-3 belongs to the ORF category, with a function that is uncertain. V lost 10 bases, J lost 4 bases, and 14 bases lay in between. This CDR3 has 12 amino acids.